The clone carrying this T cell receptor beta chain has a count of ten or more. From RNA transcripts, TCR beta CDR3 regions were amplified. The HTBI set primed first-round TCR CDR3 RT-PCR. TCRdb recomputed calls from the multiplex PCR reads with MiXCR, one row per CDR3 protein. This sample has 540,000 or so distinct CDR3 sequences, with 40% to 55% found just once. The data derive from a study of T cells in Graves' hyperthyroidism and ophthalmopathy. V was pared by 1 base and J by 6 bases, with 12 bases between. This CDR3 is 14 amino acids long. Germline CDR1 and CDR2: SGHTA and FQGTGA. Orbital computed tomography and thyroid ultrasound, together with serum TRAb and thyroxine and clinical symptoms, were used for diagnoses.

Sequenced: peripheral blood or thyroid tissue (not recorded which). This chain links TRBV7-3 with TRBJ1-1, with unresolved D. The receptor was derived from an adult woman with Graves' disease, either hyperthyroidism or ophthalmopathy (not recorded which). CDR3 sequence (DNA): TGTGCCAGCAGCTTAAGAGGGTCGGTATCTGAAGCTTTCTTT. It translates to CASSLRGSVSEAFF. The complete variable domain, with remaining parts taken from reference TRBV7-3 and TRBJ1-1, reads GAGVSQTPSNKVTEKGKYVELRCDPISGHTALYWYRQSLGQGPEFLIYFQGTGAADDSGLPNDRFFAVRPEGSVSTLKIQRTERGDSAVYLCASSLRGSVSEAFFGQGTRLTVV.